This TCR beta chain was obtained from a study of post-analysis software for immune sequencing data. Regarding the study as a whole: Compared with controls, patients had more of about five TRBV segments, including TRBV5-6, TRBV5-1 and TRBV20-1.

Points on this clonotype: What it binds is not known.

Unique-molecular-identifier-tagged TCR beta cDNA libraries were used. Via MiXCR, TCRdb re-called the PCR reads, giving one row per CDR3 protein. The table includes under 900,000 distinct CDR3 sequences, under 70% detected once. Germline V gene data show CDR1 as SEHNR and CDR2 as FQNEAQ (reference sequence). The CDR3 totals 13 residues. Trimming took off 6 bases at V and 4 bases at J, with 12 bases between the two ends. The TCR comes from a girl aged 10 to 17 with multiple sclerosis. J is TRBJ2-5 and V is TRBV7-9; D may correspond to TRBD1 or TRBD2 (6 bases each). Material: blood. Here the CDR3 DNA reads TGTGCCAGCAGTAACGAGGGGGGAGAGACCCAGTACTTC. The encoded protein is CASSNEGGETQYF.